The sample holds many counts of the clone carrying this T cell receptor (beta chain). Its matching antigen is unknown. This sample is part of a study of metastatic and nonmetastatic thyroid tumors. Turning to the study itself: The study looked at repertoires side by side in blood and in tumor or nodule tissue from malignant and benign thyroid patients. Study results and limitations: In both blood and tumor samples, TCR beta diversity was reported significantly higher for malignant than benign nodules.

Each patient went into thyroid surgery without having received any treatment. Original analysis: Between-group CDR3 differences, defined by clinicopathological status, yielded a distant-metastasis classifier for papillary thyroid cancer. With MiXCR, TCRdb called clones anew from the PCR reads. The V and J calls were determined by TCRdb, not by the authors. The sample shows tens of thousands of clones, roughly 20% of them seen only once. Specimen: blood. The receptor was derived from a female donor with papillary thyroid cancer or a benign thyroid nodule (not recorded which). Some clones in this sample may be carry-over from other donors' samples.

The CDR3 spells CASSQAGTANSPLHF. The CDR3, as DNA: TGCGCCAGCAGTCAAGCCGGGACAGCGAATTCACCCCTCCACTTT. This chain connects TRBV10-1 to TRBJ1-6; TRBD1 agrees at 7 bases. This CDR3 is built from 15 residues. V was pared by 5 bases and J by 7 bases, with 8 bases of the junction left unmatched. Germline V gene lookup returns CDR1 WNHNN and CDR2 SYGVQD (reference sequence).